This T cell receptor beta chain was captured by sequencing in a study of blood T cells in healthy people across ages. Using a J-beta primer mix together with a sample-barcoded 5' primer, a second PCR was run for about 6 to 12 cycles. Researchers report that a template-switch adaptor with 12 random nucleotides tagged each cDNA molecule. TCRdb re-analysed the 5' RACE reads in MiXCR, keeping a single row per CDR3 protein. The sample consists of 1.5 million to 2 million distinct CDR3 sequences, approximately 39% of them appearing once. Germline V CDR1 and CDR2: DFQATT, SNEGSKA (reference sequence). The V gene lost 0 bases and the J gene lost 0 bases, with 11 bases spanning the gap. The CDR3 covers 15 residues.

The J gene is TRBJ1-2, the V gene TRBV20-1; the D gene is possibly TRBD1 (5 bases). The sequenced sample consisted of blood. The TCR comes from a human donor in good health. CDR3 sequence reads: CSARDWGKSNYGYTF. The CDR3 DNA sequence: TGCAGTGCTAGAGACTGGGGGAAATCTAACTATGGCTACACCTTC.